This T cell receptor (beta chain) was found in a study of T cell repertoires in cytomegalovirus infection. Overall study context: Researchers turned to recently identified HLA-C-restricted CMV epitopes as well as well-studied HLA-B-restricted ones.

The table lists this clonotype with a few counts. Its antigen is not known. From the reads, TCRdb called clonotypes with MiXCR, one entry per CDR3 protein. The sample comprises 900,000 to 950,000 distinct CDR3 sequences, 31% of which are singletons, and roughly 13% rests with the top ten. This CDR3 region has 19 residues. CDR1 is SGHRS and CDR2 is YFSETQ in the germline V gene. Germline trimming cut 4 bases from V and 1 base from J; bases unmatched to any gene: 12. Study-level points and caveats: CMV-specific TCR beta clonotypes restricted by HLA-C were the ones dominating the ex vivo response.

Sequencing used cultured CD8+ T cells from PBMCs, obtained from culture after CMV antigen stimulation. The TCR originated in a human donor in good health (CMV status not recorded). Some clones in this sample may be carry-over from other donors' samples. This chain connects TRBV5-1 to TRBJ2-3; 13 positions agree with TRBD2. This CDR3 is CASSPLKTSGGVRTDTQYF. CDR3 DNA: TGCGCCAGCAGCCCTTTAAAAACTAGCGGGGGGGTACGCACAGATACGCAGTATTTT. The whole variable domain, filled in from reference TRBV5-1 and TRBJ2-3, reads KAGVTQTPRYLIKTRGQQVTLSCSPISGHRSVSWYQQTPGQGLQFLFEYFSETQRNKGNFPGRFSGRQFSNSRSEMNVSTLELGDSALYLCASSPLKTSGGVRTDTQYFGPGTRLTVL.